The following is a T cell receptor beta chain sequence with its context. Its specificity is not known. Trimming left V 0 bases short and J 4 bases short, with 7 bases between. The germline gives CDR1 KGHSH, CDR2 LQKENI. The CDR3 runs to 13 residues. This entry comes from a study of shared clonotypes between healthy human individuals. General study findings and limits: Naive subsets, compared against memory subsets, generally had larger estimated richness values. Shared across several donors were 4% to 5% of the naive CD4 clonotypes.

The authors divided CD4+ cells into CD45RA+ naive and CD45RA-negative memory subsets. TCRdb's copy holds only in-frame clones and misses some; the assay was immunoSEQ multiplex PCR. The sample yields approximately 980,000 clones, roughly 72% seen once. The receptor comes from a man aged 18 to 29 in good health. The specimen sequenced was memory CD4+ T cells sorted from blood. As to subset: CD45RA-negative fraction. This rearrangement joins TRBV18 to TRBJ2-7, with D perhaps matching TRBD1 (6 bases). Written as DNA, the CDR3 is TGTGCCAGCTCACCACCCACAGGGTACGAGCAGTACTTC. This codes for CASSPPTGYEQYF.